The entry that follows covers one T cell receptor (beta chain) sequence. The antigen is undetermined. This specimen comes from a study of response to subunit inactivated influenza vaccine. Study-wide points: Authors suggested seasonal influenza vaccinations each recruit few new T cells.

V lost 3 bases, J lost 0 bases, and 6 bases stayed unmatched. There are 17 residues in the CDR3. CDR1 MDHEN and CDR2 SYDVKM come from the germline V gene. From the RT-PCR reads, TCRdb called clonotypes with MiXCR, one entry per CDR3 protein. The sample has around 540,000 distinct CDR3 sequences, about an eighth seen once. This TCR was sampled from a man aged 45 to 65 who received an inactivated influenza vaccine. V and J are TRBV28 and TRBJ2-3, with 10 bases that match TRBD2. Sample: PBMCs from blood, taken on the day of vaccination. CDR3 amino acids: CASSFLAGVSSTDTQYF. The CDR3 nucleotides are TGTGCCAGCAGTTTCCTAGCGGGAGTCTCTAGCACAGATACGCAGTATTTT.